This T cell receptor (beta chain) was sequenced during a study of cytomegalovirus exposure and HLA in healthy donors. Study findings and constraints: In vitro checks showed that a few CMV-associated chains really do target CMV antigens. Per published reports, the classifier diagnosed cytomegalovirus status with high specificity and sensitivity.

Worth noting for this clone: Its antigen is unknown.

13 Jbeta primers and 60 Vbeta primers were used for the PCR. Clones were read by immunoSEQ multiplex PCR, and TCRdb kept only the in-frame ones, dropping some. The table lists 90,000 to 130,000 clones. Healthy individuals who donated bone marrow served as the donors. Germline-derived CDR1 and CDR2 are ENHRY and SYGVKD. The V and J ends lost 2 bases and 2 bases, in that order; junction bases with no gene match: 3. The CDR3 is made up of 15 amino acids. This chain links TRBV10-3 with TRBJ2-3; 8 nucleotides match TRBD1. The clonotype comes from a young man in good health and CMV-seronegative. Sequenced material: PBMCs. The CDR3 reads CAISEDQGATDTQYF. In DNA form, the CDR3 reads TGTGCCATCAGTGAGGACCAGGGGGCCACAGATACGCAGTATTTT.